Below are 28 T cell receptor beta chains sequenced from a single sample in a study of cytomegalovirus exposure and HLA in healthy donors. PCR primers comprised 60 Vbeta and 13 Jbeta primers. Assay used: immunoSEQ multiplex PCR; TCRdb lists only in-frame clones, some missing. The sample shows 150,000 to 200,000 clones, around 81% of them seen only once. Sequenced input: PBMCs. The source is a man younger than 35 in good health and CMV-seronegative.

The chain joins TRBV27 to TRBJ2-1, with 9 bases lining up with TRBD2. CDR3 length: 16 residues. V lost 4 bases to trimming and J lost 4 bases; unmatched junction nucleotides: 8. CDR1 is MNHEY, CDR2 SMNVEV, per germline (reference sequence). The CDR3 here is CASSYSGGPAYNEQFF. The CDR3 region has the DNA TGTGCCAGCAGTTATAGCGGGGGTCCAGCTTACAATGAGCAGTTCTTC.

This chain joins TRBV25-1 and TRBJ1-4; 9 bases map to TRBD1. CDR3 length: 14 residues. CDR1 and CDR2 from the germline V gene are MGHDK and SYGVNS. With V trimmed by 3 bases and J by 7 bases, 3 bases remained unmatched. CDR3 DNA sequence: TGTGCCAGCAGTGACGGGACAGGGCTTGAAAAACTGTTTTTT. Translation gives CASSDGTGLEKLFF.

The chain couples TRBV11-2 to TRBJ2-1, with 7 nucleotides matching TRBD2. The CDR3 spans 15 residues. In germline, CDR1 is SGHAT, CDR2 FQNNGV. The J segment lost 5 bases and the V segment lost 3 bases, leaving 7 bases of the junction unmatched. The CDR3 is CASSFAGVSDNEQFF. The CDR3 region has the DNA TGTGCCAGCAGCTTTGCGGGGGTTTCCGACAATGAGCAGTTCTTC. The full variable domain, in which reference TRBV11-2 and TRBJ2-1 provide the parts outside the CDR3, is EAGVAQSPRYKIIEKRQSVAFWCNPISGHATLYWYQQILGQGPKLLIQFQNNGVVDDSQLPKDRFSAERLKGVDSTLKIQPAKLEDSAVYLCASSFAGVSDNEQFFGPGTRLTVL.

The table lists this clone with a count of one. This rearrangement joins TRBV6-5 to TRBJ2-1, with 7 bases lining up with TRBD1. The CDR3 runs to 14 residues. V shed 6 bases, J shed 4 bases, and the junction held 6 bases outside the gene matches. The germline gives CDR1 MNHEY, CDR2 SVGAGI. The CDR3 DNA sequence: TGTGCCAGCAGCCAAAACAGGGGTTACAATGAGCAGTTCTTC. Amino acid sequence: CASSQNRGYNEQFF.

The genes are TRBV5-1 and TRBJ2-5, with TRBD1 matching over 12 bases. Germline V lookup: CDR1 SGHRS, CDR2 YFSETQ. The CDR3 length is 15 residues. The ends lost 4 bases at V and 5 bases at J; junction bases unmatched: 6. CDR3 amino acids: CASSPGQGAGETQYF. CDR3 nucleotides: TGCGCCAGCAGCCCGGGACAGGGGGCGGGCGAGACCCAGTACTTC.

V gene TRBV5-1 combines with J gene TRBJ2-5; 10 nucleotides match TRBD1. The junction had 6 bases not matched to a gene; V was cut back by 2 bases and J by 5 bases. The CDR3 sequence is 15 residues long. Germline V lookup: CDR1 SGHRS, CDR2 YFSETQ. This CDR3 reads CASSFGPGQGETQYF. For the CDR3, the DNA is TGCGCCAGCAGCTTTGGGCCGGGACAGGGGGAGACCCAGTACTTC.

This rearrangement joins TRBV30 to TRBJ2-7; D gene unclear. This CDR3 region has 11 residues. V was shortened by 2 bases and J by 6 bases, with 8 bases between the two germline ends. The V gene's germline CDR1 is GTSNPN and CDR2 SVGIG (reference sequence). In nucleotides, the CDR3 is TGTGCCTGGAGTAGAGATCTCGAGCAGTACTTC. Its protein product is CAWSRDLEQYF.

This clone was recorded only once. The V call is TRBV28, the J call TRBJ1-1, with D hard to call. The V end was cut by 7 bases, the J end by 2 bases, with 5 bases between. The CDR3 contains 11 residues. Germline V gene sequence: CDR1 MDHEN, CDR2 SYDVKM. The chain's CDR3 is CASTVNTEAFF. As DNA, the CDR3 is TGTGCCAGCACTGTAAACACTGAAGCTTTCTTT. The complete variable domain, with remaining parts taken from reference TRBV28 and TRBJ1-1, reads DVKVTQSSRYLVKRTGEKVFLECVQDMDHENMFWYRQDPGLGLRLIYFSYDVKMKEKGDIPEGYSVSREKKERFSLILESASTNQTSMYLCASTVNTEAFFGQGTRLTVV.

The chain joins TRBV10-3 to TRBJ1-1; D remains ambiguous. The CDR3 extends over 12 amino acids. CDR1 ENHRY and CDR2 SYGVKD come from the germline V gene. V was clipped by 8 bases and J by 2 bases, with 9 bases between them. The CDR3 sequence is CAIADYNTEAFF. CDR3 bases: TGTGCCATCGCGGACTATAACACTGAAGCTTTCTTT.

This clone showed up just a few times. The V gene is TRBV5-1, the J gene TRBJ2-3; TRBD1 might be the D (6 bases). This CDR3 has 15 amino acids. V lost 1 base and J 6 bases, leaving 15 bases between the germline ends. Looked up from germline, CDR1 is SGHRS and CDR2 is YFSETQ. CDR3 amino acids: CASSLPDGGPDTQYF. CDR3 nucleotide sequence: TGCGCCAGCAGCTTGCCCGATGGGGGCCCGGATACGCAGTATTTT.

This clone was picked up one time. The chain is built from TRBV5-1 and TRBJ1-1, with TRBD1 as a possible D gene (5 bases). V lost 5 bases, J lost 1 base, and 9 bases lay in between. This CDR3 contains 13 residues. From germline, CDR1 is SGHRS and CDR2 YFSETQ. The CDR3 sequence: CASRGEGNTEAFF. The CDR3 DNA sequence: TGCGCCAGCAGGGGGGAGGGGAACACTGAAGCTTTCTTT.

On this clone: Germline and junction disagree at one end, which may indicate a read error. This chain links TRBV28 with TRBJ2-3; 10 bases map to TRBD2. The CDR3 consists of 16 residues. The germline V gene has CDR1 MDHEN and CDR2 SYDVKM. The CDR3 loop is CASSIWASGGTDTQYF. CDR3 in DNA: TGTGCCAGCAGCATTTGGGCTAGCGGGGGCACTGATACGCAGTATTTT.

This chain uses TRBV6-5 with TRBJ1-2; the D gene is possibly TRBD1 (5 bases). Germline V lookup: CDR1 MNHEY, CDR2 SVGAGI. The ends were cut back, 1 base at V and 8 bases at J, with 14 bases in the middle. The CDR3 is 14 residues long. The CDR3 region is CASSYYQGGEGYTF. The CDR3 region has the DNA TGTGCCAGCAGTTACTATCAGGGCGGTGAGGGCTACACCTTC.

V and J are TRBV5-5 and TRBJ2-5; 7 positions match TRBD2. CDR3 size: 15 residues. The J segment lost 5 bases and the V segment lost 1 base, leaving 8 bases of the junction unmatched. Germline assignment: CDR1 SGHKS and CDR2 YYEKEE (reference sequence). This chain's CDR3 is CASSLLAREMETQYF. CDR3 DNA sequence: TGTGCCAGCAGCTTGCTTGCGCGGGAGATGGAGACCCAGTACTTC.

This chain joins TRBV9 and TRBJ2-3; a possible D gene is TRBD1 (5 bases). Trimming stripped 0 bases from V and 2 bases from J, with 16 bases between. This CDR3 is 17 amino acids long. Looked up from germline, CDR1 is SGDLS and CDR2 is YYNGEE. The CDR3 spells CASSVGQGIDLTDTQYF. The CDR3 coding sequence is TGTGCCAGCAGCGTAGGTCAGGGCATTGACCTCACAGATACGCAGTATTTT. The variable domain in full, completed from reference TRBV9 and TRBJ2-3, reads DSGVTQTPKHLITATGQRVTLRCSPRSGDLSVYWYQQSLDQGLQFLIQYYNGEERAKGNILERFSAQQFPDLHSELNLSSLELGDSALYFCASSVGQGIDLTDTQYFGPGTRLTVL.

This clone has a single count. The chain is built from TRBV6-6 and TRBJ2-1; no clear D. Deletions cut 4 bases from V and 0 bases from J, with 10 bases between. This CDR3 contains 15 residues. Germline V lookup: CDR1 MNHNY, CDR2 SVGAGI (reference sequence). CDR3 region: CASSLTASSYNEQFF. CDR3 sequence (DNA): TGTGCCAGCAGTTTGACTGCGAGCTCCTACAATGAGCAGTTCTTC.

This chain links TRBV6-6 with TRBJ2-5, with 7 bases identical to TRBD2. CDR1 MNHNY and CDR2 SVGAGI come from the germline V gene (reference sequence). V shed 1 base and J 2 bases; nucleotides not matched to a gene: 7. There are 16 residues in the CDR3. CDR3 DNA: TGTGCCAGCAGTTACTGGCTAGCGGAGAAACAAGAGACCCAGTACTTC. Amino acid sequence: CASSYWLAEKQETQYF.

The chain links TRBV9 to TRBJ2-5, with D possibly matching TRBD2 (6 bases). V was pared by 0 bases and J by 3 bases, with 12 bases between. This CDR3 is 15 amino acids long. Germline CDR1 reads SGDLS; CDR2 reads YYNGEE. The CDR3 protein is CASSVGFREKETQYF. In DNA form, the CDR3 reads TGTGCCAGCAGCGTAGGGTTTCGGGAGAAAGAGACCCAGTACTTC.

This clone showed up just once. This rearrangement joins TRBV30 to TRBJ1-5; no clear D gene. This CDR3 is 11 amino acids long. V gave up 2 bases and J gave up 8 bases, with 7 bases separating them. CDR1 and CDR2 from the germline V gene are GTSNPN and SVGIG (reference sequence). The CDR3 DNA reads TGTGCCTGGAGTCCCCCGGAGCCCCAGCATTTT. Its protein product is CAWSPPEPQHF.

Notes on this clone: Other DNA sequences within the sample encode an identical CDR3. The chain recombines TRBV6-5 with TRBJ2-3, with unresolved D. Trimming removed 5 bases at V and 1 base at J, with 4 bases between. The CDR3 length is 12 residues. CDR1 is MNHEY, CDR2 SVGAGI, per germline. CDR3 sequence (DNA): TGTGCCAGCAGTCGCGGCACAGATACGCAGTATTTT. The encoded protein is CASSRGTDTQYF.

The rearrangement joins TRBV10-2 to TRBJ2-1, with TRBD1 as a possible D gene (6 bases). Germline V lookup: CDR1 WSHSY, CDR2 SAAADI. The V and J ends lost 9 bases and 3 bases respectively, with 12 bases between them. CDR3 length equals 13 residues. The CDR3 loop reads CASRQDRYNEQFF. CDR3 coding DNA: TGCGCCAGTAGACAGGACCGCTACAATGAGCAGTTCTTC.

This sequence joins TRBV27 and TRBJ2-7, with D unclear. The V end was cut by 0 bases, the J end by 0 bases, with 12 bases between. This CDR3 has 16 amino acids. Germline values: CDR1 MNHEY, CDR2 SMNVEV (reference sequence). This chain's CDR3 is CASSLSSGLSSYEQYF. In nucleotides, the CDR3 is TGTGCCAGCAGTTTATCATCAGGCCTAAGCTCCTACGAGCAGTACTTC.

On this clone: Other DNA sequences in the same sample also yield this CDR3. This chain links TRBV2 with TRBJ1-1, with D unclear. The CDR3 runs to 13 residues. CDR1 is SNHLY, CDR2 FYNNEI, per germline. The germline V and J ends were trimmed by 1 base and 2 bases, with 5 bases remaining between them. In DNA form, the CDR3 reads TGTGCCAGCAGTGAAGGACTAAACACTGAAGCTTTCTTT. Translated, it gives CASSEGLNTEAFF.

This clone turned up a few times. V gene TRBV4-2 combines with J gene TRBJ1-5, with D possibly matching TRBD1 (6 bases). The CDR3 covers 16 residues. With 0 bases removed from V and 6 bases from J, the gap between germline ends came to 15 bases. In germline, CDR1 is LGHNA, CDR2 YNFKEQ. CDR3 sequence: CASSQDPRGSVQPQHF. DNA for the CDR3: TGTGCCAGCAGCCAAGATCCCAGGGGATCGGTTCAGCCCCAGCATTTT.

V gene TRBV6-5 combines with J gene TRBJ2-7; 7 bases are a match to TRBD2. The CDR3 is 16 amino acids. The ends lost 4 bases at V and 2 bases at J; junction bases unmatched: 11. The V gene's germline CDR1 is MNHEY and CDR2 SVGAGI. CDR3 region: CASSSKGTKRPYEQYF. The DNA for the CDR3 is TGTGCCAGCAGTTCGAAAGGGACTAAGCGCCCCTACGAGCAGTACTTC.

On this clone: At the DNA level, this CDR3 is encoded by other sequences in the same sample as well. The chain couples TRBV5-1 to TRBJ2-1, with 15 bases matching TRBD2. The ends lost 4 bases at V and 2 bases at J; junction bases unmatched: 7. CDR1 and CDR2 from the germline V gene are SGHRS and YFSETQ. This CDR3 contains 18 residues. CDR3 sequence (DNA): TGCGCCAGCAGCCCTCATGGGACTAGCGGGAGGACCTACAATGAGCAGTTCTTC. Residues: CASSPHGTSGRTYNEQFF.

This clone was recorded a few times. J is TRBJ2-7 and V is TRBV5-8, with 15 positions matching TRBD2. The junction had 8 bases not matched to a gene; V was cut back by 4 bases and J by 0 bases. CDR3 length: 18 amino acids. Per the germline V gene, CDR1 is SGHTS and CDR2 is YDEGEE. CDR3 nucleotides: TGTGCCAGCAGCGTGGGACTAGCGGGGGGACGGAGCTCCTACGAGCAGTACTTC. It specifies CASSVGLAGGRSSYEQYF.

CDR3 amino acids: CASLGIRGNNYGYTF. The DNA for the CDR3 is TGTGCCAGCTTAGGTATCAGGGGAAATAACTATGGCTACACCTTC. The chain employs TRBV27 and TRBJ1-2; possible D gene TRBD1, 6 bases. CDR1 and CDR2 from the germline V gene are MNHEY and SMNVEV (reference sequence). V dropped 8 bases and J dropped 1 base, with 17 bases sitting between them. CDR3 size: 15 residues.